This TCR beta chain is drawn from a study of CD8+CD57+ T cells in acquired aplastic anemia. Study background: DNA per sorted CD4+ or CD8+ sample ranged roughly 0.18 to 30 ug, averaging around 3 ug. Study-level findings and limits: More than 25 was the count of CD8+ CDR3 sequences that patients shared with controls. Significance was not reached for CD8+ Simpson's diversity between patients and controls.

With V trimmed by 6 bases and J by 3 bases, 9 bases remained unmatched. Germline CDR1 reads DFQATT; CDR2 reads SNEGSKA (reference sequence). The CDR3 is 15 amino acids. Genomic DNA constituted the template upon which TCR beta VDJ and CDR3 profiling was performed. One entry per CDR3 protein results from TCRdb running MiXCR on the reads. The table lists about 200,000 distinct CDR3 sequences, less than 75% of them singletons. Flow cytometry had shown expanded CD8+CD57+ cells in the patients chosen for sequencing. In all patients, the disease was severe acquired aplastic anemia. Concerning this clonotype itself: What it binds is unknown.

This chain links TRBV20-1 with TRBJ2-1; TRBD2 matches 9 bases. The TCR comes from a human donor with aplastic anemia. The sample was sorted CD4+, CD8+, or CD8+CD57+ T cells (not recorded which) from PBMCs. CDR3 in DNA: TGCAGTGCCTTTGGAGCGGGAGGTTACTACAATGAGCAGTTCTTC. It encodes CSAFGAGGYYNEQFF.